One and the same sample provided the 14 T cell receptor beta chains below, sequenced in a study of blood T cell repertoires in COVID-19 (TCRdb year 2020). The library was produced with the immunoSEQ multiplex PCR assay. TCRdb mirrors the immuneACCESS table, restricted to in-frame sequences. Some clones are absent from its copies; in checked studies, under half trace to an unresolved V gene, and the reason for the others is unknown. The sample table lists 65,000 to 90,000 clones, 83% of them with a count of one. The leading ten clones occupy roughly 30% of the sample. The sequencing input was peripheral blood. These receptors were collected from a woman aged 80 or over with acute or convalescent COVID-19.

The V and J genes are TRBV19 and TRBJ2-3; TRBD2 matches at 13 bases. This CDR3 is built from 17 residues. Trimming removed 7 bases from V and 3 bases from J; junction bases left unmatched: 10. In germline, CDR1 is LNHDA, CDR2 SQIVND (reference sequence). For the CDR3, the DNA is TGTGCCAGTAACCGAGGGACTAGCGGGAAGGGGACAGATACGCAGTATTTT. It encodes CASNRGTSGKGTDTQYF. Filled out from reference TRBV19 and TRBJ2-3, the complete variable domain reads DGGITQSPKYLFRKEGQNVTLSCEQNLNHDAMYWYRQDPGQGLRLIYYSQIVNDFQKGDIAEGYSVSREKKESFPLTVTSAQKNPTAFYLCASNRGTSGKGTDTQYFGPGTRLTVL.

The chain employs TRBV2 and TRBJ2-7; D remains unclear. V was clipped by 6 bases and J by 1 base, with 4 bases between them. This CDR3 spans 11 amino acids. Germline CDR1 reads SNHLY; CDR2 reads FYNNEI. DNA of the CDR3: TGTGCCAGCAGCCTTTCCTACGAGCAGTACTTC. Translation gives CASSLSYEQYF.

This clone appeared a single time. The V call is TRBV24-1, the J call TRBJ1-2; TRBD1 aligns across 9 bases. V was pared by 0 bases and J by 8 bases, with 6 bases of the junction left unmatched. The CDR3 has 15 residues. Germline CDR1 reads KGHDR; CDR2 reads SFDVKD. CDR3 amino acids: CATSDLHRGRGGYTF. The CDR3, as DNA: TGTGCCACCAGTGATTTGCACAGGGGGCGCGGAGGCTACACCTTC.

A few counts support this clone. This chain links TRBV11-2 with TRBJ2-5; 8 bases fit TRBD1. CDR3 length: 13 residues. The V gene end was trimmed by 5 bases and the J gene end by 5 bases; junction bases not matched to a gene: 4. The germline CDR1 and CDR2 sequences are SGHAT and FQNNGV. The CDR3 reads CASSKDREETQYF. The CDR3 DNA sequence: TGTGCCAGCAGCAAGGACAGGGAGGAGACCCAGTACTTC.

The chain couples TRBV6-4 to TRBJ1-2; possible D gene TRBD1, 5 bases. Per germline, CDR1 MRHNA and CDR2 SNTAGT. V lost 6 bases to trimming and J lost 5 bases, with 13 bases between them. The CDR3 is 13 residues long. The DNA of the CDR3 is TGTGCCAGCAGCAGGGAAATTGGGTATGGCTACACCTTC. It yields the protein CASSREIGYGYTF.

The chain uses TRBV6-5 and TRBJ2-7; TRBD1 might be the D (6 bases). The CDR3 sequence is 14 residues long. The V and J ends lost 7 bases and 2 bases respectively, with 15 bases between them. CDR1 and CDR2 from the germline V gene are MNHEY and SVGAGI. In DNA, the CDR3 is TGTGCCAGCACTAGGACAGCCCAAACCTACGAGCAGTACTTC. This codes for CASTRTAQTYEQYF.

The CDR3 reads CASSAQNLARKQETQYF. The CDR3 DNA sequence: TGTGCCAGCAGTGCCCAGAACCTGGCCCGCAAACAAGAGACCCAGTACTTC. The chain joins TRBV6-4 to TRBJ2-5; the D is unclear. The germline V gene has CDR1 MRHNA and CDR2 SNTAGT. This CDR3 is 17 amino acids long. V was pared by 4 bases and J by 2 bases, with 20 bases between.

The CDR3 region is CASSPLDRNQPQHF. Here the CDR3 DNA reads TGTGCCAGCAGCCCCTTAGACAGAAATCAGCCCCAGCATTTT. The genes are TRBV28 and TRBJ1-5; possibly TRBD1 for D (5 bases). This CDR3 region has 14 residues. Germline V gives CDR1 MDHEN, CDR2 SYDVKM. V dropped 6 bases and J dropped 4 bases, with 13 bases sitting between them. The full variable domain, rest sourced from reference TRBV28 and TRBJ1-5, is DVKVTQSSRYLVKRTGEKVFLECVQDMDHENMFWYRQDPGLGLRLIYFSYDVKMKEKGDIPEGYSVSREKKERFSLILESASTNQTSMYLCASSPLDRNQPQHFGDGTRLSIL.

V and J are TRBV4-3 and TRBJ2-7, with D perhaps TRBD1 (6 bases). This CDR3 is built from 15 residues. CDR1 LGHNA and CDR2 YSLEER come from the germline V gene. The V end was cut by 1 base, the J end by 4 bases, with 14 bases between. CDR3 DNA: TGCGCCAGCAGCCAAGCCAGGGGCATGGCTTACGAGCAGTACTTC. It codes for CASSQARGMAYEQYF.

This clone is a singleton in its sample. The rearrangement links TRBV7-2 to TRBJ1-1; TRBD1 might be the D (5 bases). The CDR3 sequence is 15 residues long. CDR1 is SGHTA and CDR2 is FQGNSA in the germline V gene. V was clipped by 2 bases and J by 1 base, with 11 bases between them. The CDR3 spells CASSLLTGANTEAFF. The CDR3 DNA follows: TGTGCCAGCAGCTTATTAACAGGAGCGAACACTGAAGCTTTCTTT.

The V call is TRBV6-6, the J call TRBJ1-6, with D possibly matching TRBD1 (5 bases). Trimming left V 6 bases short and J 10 bases short, with 19 bases between. Germline CDR1 MNHNY, CDR2 SVGAGI (reference sequence). This CDR3 has 15 amino acids. In nucleotides, the CDR3 is TGTGCCAGCAGCCCGTCCGGGGGGGATTACTCACCCCTCCACTTT. Translating gives CASSPSGGDYSPLHF.

A single count supports this clone. J is TRBJ2-1 and V is TRBV7-3, with D perhaps matching TRBD2 (5 bases). The ends were cut back, 1 base at V and 2 bases at J, with 12 bases in the middle. Germline lookup yields CDR1 SGHTA and CDR2 FQGTGA. This CDR3 is built from 16 residues. Written as DNA, the CDR3 is TGTGCCAGCAGCTTAATTGCGGGCTCTACCTACAATGAGCAGTTCTTC. Translating gives CASSLIAGSTYNEQFF.

The rearrangement joins TRBV2 to TRBJ2-2, with TRBD1 matching 9 bases. The V segment lost 6 bases and the J segment 5 bases; nucleotides outside the gene matches: 7. This CDR3 has 15 amino acids. Germline V lookup: CDR1 SNHLY, CDR2 FYNNEI. The CDR3 loop reads CASSKDRGGTGELFF. The DNA for the CDR3 is TGTGCCAGCAGCAAGGACAGGGGTGGTACCGGGGAGCTGTTTTTT.

This chain uses TRBV6-5 with TRBJ1-1; TRBD1 matches at 9 bases. This CDR3 has 15 residues. Germline V gives CDR1 MNHEY, CDR2 SVGAGI. V was pared by 5 bases and J by 4 bases, with 8 bases of the junction left unmatched. Here the CDR3 DNA reads TGTGCCAGCAGTCCTAAACAGGGGGCTGGCACTGAAGCTTTCTTT. It yields the protein CASSPKQGAGTEAFF.